This T cell receptor (beta chain) is drawn from a study of blood T cell repertoires in COVID-19. TCRdb keeps only in-frame clones here, not all; method: immunoSEQ multiplex PCR. Of 95,000 to 150,000 clones in the sample, over 70% were seen once. The CDR3 covers 13 residues. Germline V lookup: CDR1 SGHRS, CDR2 YFSETQ. Trimming took 4 bases from V and 8 from J; bases not matched to a gene: 6. The sample was peripheral blood. The clonotype originates from a woman in her seventies with acute or convalescent COVID-19. This chain connects TRBV5-1 to TRBJ1-2; TRBD1 matches at 9 bases. The CDR3 DNA sequence: TGCGCCAGCAGCCCACAGGGGGCGCTGGGCTACACCTTC. As protein: CASSPQGALGYTF.